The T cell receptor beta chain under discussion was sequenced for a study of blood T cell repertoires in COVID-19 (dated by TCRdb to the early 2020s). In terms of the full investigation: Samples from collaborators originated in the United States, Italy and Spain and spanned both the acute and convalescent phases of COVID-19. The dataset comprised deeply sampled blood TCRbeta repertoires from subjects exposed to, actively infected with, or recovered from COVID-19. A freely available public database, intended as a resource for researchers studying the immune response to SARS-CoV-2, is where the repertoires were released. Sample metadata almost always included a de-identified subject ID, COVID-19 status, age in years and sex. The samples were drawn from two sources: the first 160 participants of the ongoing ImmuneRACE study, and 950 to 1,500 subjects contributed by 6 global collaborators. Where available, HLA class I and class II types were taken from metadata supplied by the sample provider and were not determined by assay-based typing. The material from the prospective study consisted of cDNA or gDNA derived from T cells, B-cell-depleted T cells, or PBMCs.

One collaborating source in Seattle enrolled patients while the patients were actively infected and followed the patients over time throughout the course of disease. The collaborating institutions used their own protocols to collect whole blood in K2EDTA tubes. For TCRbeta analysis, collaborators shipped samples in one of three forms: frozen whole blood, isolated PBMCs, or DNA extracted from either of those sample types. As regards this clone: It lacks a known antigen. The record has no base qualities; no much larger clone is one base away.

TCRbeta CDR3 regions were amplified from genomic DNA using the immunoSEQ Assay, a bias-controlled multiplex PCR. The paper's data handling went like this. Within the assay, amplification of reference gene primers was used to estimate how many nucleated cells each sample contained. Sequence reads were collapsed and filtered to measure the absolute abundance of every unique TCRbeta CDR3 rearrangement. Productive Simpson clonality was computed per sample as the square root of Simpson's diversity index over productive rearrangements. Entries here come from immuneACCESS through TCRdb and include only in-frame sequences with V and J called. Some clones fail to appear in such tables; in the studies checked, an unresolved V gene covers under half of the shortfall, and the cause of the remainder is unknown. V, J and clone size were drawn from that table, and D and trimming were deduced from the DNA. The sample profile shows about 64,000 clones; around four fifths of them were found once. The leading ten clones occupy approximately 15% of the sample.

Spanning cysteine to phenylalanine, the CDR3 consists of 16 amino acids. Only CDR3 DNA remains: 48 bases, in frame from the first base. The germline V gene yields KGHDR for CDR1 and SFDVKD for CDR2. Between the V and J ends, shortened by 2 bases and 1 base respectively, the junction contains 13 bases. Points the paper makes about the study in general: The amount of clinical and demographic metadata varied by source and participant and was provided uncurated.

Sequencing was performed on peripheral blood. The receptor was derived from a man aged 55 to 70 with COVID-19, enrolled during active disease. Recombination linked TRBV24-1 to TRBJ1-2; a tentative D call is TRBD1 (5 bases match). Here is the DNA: TGTGCCACCAGTGATTCATCTCCCAGGGATAACTATGGCTACACCTTC. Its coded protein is CATSDSSPRDNYGYTF.